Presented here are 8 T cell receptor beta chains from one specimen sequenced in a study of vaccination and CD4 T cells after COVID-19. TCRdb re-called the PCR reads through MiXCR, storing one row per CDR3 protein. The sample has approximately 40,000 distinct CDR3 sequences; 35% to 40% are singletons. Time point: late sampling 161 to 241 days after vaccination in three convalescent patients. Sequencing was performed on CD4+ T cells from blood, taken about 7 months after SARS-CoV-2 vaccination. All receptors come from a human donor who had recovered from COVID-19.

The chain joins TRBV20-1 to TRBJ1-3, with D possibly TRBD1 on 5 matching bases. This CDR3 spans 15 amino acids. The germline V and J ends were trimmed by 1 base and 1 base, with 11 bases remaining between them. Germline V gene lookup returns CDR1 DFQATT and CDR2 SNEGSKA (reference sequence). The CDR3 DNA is TGCAGTGCTAGAGCCCAGGGCAGTTCTGGAAACACCATATATTTT. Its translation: CSARAQGSSGNTIYF.

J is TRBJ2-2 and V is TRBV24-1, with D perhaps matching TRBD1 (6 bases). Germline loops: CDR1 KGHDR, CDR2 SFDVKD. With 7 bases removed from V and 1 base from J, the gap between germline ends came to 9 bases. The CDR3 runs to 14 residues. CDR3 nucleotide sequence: TGTGCCACCAGGGAACAGGGGAACACCGGGGAGCTGTTTTTT. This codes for CATREQGNTGELFF.

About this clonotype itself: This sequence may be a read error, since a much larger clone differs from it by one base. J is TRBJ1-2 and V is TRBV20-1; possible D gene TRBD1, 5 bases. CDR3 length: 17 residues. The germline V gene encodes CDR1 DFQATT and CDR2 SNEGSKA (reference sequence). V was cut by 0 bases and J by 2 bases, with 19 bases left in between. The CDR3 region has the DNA TGCAGTGCTAGAGATCACCGGGGTGCAGGGTTCAACTATGGCTACACCTTC. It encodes CSARDHRGAGFNYGYTF.

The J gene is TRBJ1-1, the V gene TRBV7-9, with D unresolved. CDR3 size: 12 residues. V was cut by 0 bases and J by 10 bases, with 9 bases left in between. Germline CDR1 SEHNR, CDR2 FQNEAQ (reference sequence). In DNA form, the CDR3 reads TGTGCCAGCAGCTTAGCCCCAGGCTTAGCTTTCTTT. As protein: CASSLAPGLAFF.

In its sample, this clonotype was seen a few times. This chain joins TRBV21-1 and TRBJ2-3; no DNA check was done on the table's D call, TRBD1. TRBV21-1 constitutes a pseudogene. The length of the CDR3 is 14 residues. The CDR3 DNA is TGTGCCAGCACCGGACAGGACAACACAGATACGCAGTATTTT. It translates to CASTGQDNTDTQYF.

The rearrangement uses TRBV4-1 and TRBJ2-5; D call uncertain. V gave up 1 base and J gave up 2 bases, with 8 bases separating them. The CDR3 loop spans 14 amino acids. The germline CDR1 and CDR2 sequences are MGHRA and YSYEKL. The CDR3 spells CASSQVVQQETQYF. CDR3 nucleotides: TGCGCCAGCAGCCAAGTGGTTCAACAAGAGACCCAGTACTTC.

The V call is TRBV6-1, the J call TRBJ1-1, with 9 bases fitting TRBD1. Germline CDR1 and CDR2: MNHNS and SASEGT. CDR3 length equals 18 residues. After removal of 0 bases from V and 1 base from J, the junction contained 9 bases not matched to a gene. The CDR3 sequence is CASSEANHLGQGNTEAFF. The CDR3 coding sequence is TGTGCCAGCAGTGAAGCGAACCACCTGGGACAGGGGAACACTGAAGCTTTCTTT.

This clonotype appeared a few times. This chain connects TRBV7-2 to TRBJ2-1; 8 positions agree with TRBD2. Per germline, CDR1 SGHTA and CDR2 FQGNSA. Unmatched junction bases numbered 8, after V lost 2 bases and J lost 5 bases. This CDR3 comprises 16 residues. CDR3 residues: CASSLRSGRIHNEQFF. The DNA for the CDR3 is TGTGCCAGCAGCTTAAGAAGCGGGAGAATCCACAATGAGCAGTTCTTC.